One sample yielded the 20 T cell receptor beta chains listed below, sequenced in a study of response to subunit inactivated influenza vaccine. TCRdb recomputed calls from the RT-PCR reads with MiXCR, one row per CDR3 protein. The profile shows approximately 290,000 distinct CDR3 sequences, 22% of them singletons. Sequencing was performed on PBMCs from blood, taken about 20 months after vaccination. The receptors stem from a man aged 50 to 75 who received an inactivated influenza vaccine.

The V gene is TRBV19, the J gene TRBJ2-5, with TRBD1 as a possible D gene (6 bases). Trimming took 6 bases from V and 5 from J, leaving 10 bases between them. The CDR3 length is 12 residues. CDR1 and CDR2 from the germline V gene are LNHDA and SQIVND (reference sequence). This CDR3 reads CASRGTWETQYF. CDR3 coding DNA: TGTGCCAGTAGAGGGACATGGGAGACCCAGTACTTC.

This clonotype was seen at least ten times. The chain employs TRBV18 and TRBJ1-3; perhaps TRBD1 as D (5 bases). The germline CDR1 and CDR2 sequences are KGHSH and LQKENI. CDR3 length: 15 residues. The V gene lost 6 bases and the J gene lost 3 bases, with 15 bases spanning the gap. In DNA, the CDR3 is TGTGCCAGCTCCCCTGACAGCTCCATTGGAAACACCATATATTTT. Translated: CASSPDSSIGNTIYF.

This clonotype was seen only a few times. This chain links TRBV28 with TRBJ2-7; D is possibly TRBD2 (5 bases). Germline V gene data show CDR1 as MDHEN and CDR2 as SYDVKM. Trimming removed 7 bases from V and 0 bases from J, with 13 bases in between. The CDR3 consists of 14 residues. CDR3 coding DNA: TGTGCCAGCATCGAGGGATTGAGCTCCTACGAGCAGTACTTC. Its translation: CASIEGLSSYEQYF.

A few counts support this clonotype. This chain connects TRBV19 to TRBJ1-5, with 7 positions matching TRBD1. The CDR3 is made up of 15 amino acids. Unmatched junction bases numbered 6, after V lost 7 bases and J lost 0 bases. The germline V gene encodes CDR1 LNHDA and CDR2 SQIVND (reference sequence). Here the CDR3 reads CASTPTGISNQPQHF. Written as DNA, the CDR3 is TGTGCCAGTACCCCGACAGGGATTAGCAATCAGCCCCAGCATTTT.

In DNA form, the CDR3 reads TGCAGTGCTAGTATAGGGAACTATGGCTACACCTTC. Translating gives CSASIGNYGYTF. V is TRBV20-1 and J is TRBJ1-2; no definite D call. The germline gives CDR1 DFQATT, CDR2 SNEGSKA (reference sequence). The CDR3 has 12 amino acids. The germline V and J ends were trimmed by 3 bases and 2 bases, with 7 bases remaining between them.

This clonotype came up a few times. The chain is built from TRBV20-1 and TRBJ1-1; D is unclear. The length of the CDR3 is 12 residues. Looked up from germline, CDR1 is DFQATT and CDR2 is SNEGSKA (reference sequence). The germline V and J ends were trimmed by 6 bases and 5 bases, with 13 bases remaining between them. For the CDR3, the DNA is TGCAGTGCCCTGCGCGGGGTTACTGAAGCTTTCTTT. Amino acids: CSALRGVTEAFF.

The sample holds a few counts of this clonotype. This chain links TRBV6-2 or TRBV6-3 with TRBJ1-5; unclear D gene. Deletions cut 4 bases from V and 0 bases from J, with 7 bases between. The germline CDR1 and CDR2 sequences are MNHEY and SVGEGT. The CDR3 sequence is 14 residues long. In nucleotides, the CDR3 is TGTGCCAGCAGTTTCGTTTATAGCAATCAGCCCCAGCATTTT. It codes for CASSFVYSNQPQHF.

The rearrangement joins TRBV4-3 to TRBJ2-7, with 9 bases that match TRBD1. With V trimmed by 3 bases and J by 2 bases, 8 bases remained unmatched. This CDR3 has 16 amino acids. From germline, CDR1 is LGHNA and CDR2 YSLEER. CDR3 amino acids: CASSQGQGNIAYEQYF. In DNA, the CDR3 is TGCGCCAGCAGCCAGGGACAGGGAAATATCGCCTACGAGCAGTACTTC.

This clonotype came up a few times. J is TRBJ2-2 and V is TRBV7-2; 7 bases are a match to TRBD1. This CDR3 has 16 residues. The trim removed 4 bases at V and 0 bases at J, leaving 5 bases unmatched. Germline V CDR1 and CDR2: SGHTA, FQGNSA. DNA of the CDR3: TGTGCCAGCAGCTACTGGACAGGACCGAACACCGGGGAGCTGTTTTTT. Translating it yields CASSYWTGPNTGELFF.

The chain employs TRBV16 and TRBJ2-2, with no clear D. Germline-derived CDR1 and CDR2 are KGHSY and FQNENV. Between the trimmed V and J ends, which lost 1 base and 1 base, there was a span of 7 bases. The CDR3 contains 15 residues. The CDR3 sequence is CASSQLIQNTGELFF. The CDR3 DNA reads TGTGCCAGCAGCCAATTGATACAGAACACCGGGGAGCTGTTTTTT.

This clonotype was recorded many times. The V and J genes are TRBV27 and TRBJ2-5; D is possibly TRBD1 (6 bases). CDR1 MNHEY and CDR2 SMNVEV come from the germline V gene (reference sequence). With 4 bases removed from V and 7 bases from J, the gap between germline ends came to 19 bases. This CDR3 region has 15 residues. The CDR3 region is CASSSRAGVYVTQYF. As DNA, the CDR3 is TGTGCCAGCAGTTCCAGGGCAGGGGTCTATGTGACCCAGTACTTC.

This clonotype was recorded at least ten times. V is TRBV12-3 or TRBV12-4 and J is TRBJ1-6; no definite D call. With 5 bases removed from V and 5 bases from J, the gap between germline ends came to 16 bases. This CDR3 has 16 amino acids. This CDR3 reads CASSPGRVLDNSPLHF. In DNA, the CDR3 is TGTGCCAGCAGTCCGGGGAGGGTCCTAGATAATTCACCCCTCCACTTT.

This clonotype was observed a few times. CDR3 in DNA: TGTGCCAGTAGTAACAGATTGAACACTGAAGCTTTCTTT. It specifies CASSNRLNTEAFF. The chain couples TRBV19 to TRBJ1-1; D unresolved. This CDR3 spans 13 amino acids. Trimming pared 4 bases from V and 0 bases from J, leaving 6 bases between. CDR1 and CDR2 from the germline V gene are LNHDA and SQIVND (reference sequence).

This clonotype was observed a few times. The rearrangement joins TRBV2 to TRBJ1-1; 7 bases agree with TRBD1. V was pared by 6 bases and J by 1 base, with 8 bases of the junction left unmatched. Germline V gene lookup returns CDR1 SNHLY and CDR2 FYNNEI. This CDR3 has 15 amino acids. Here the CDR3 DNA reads TGTGCCAGCAGGCAAGGGGGCCCCTCGAACACTGAAGCTTTCTTT. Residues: CASRQGGPSNTEAFF.

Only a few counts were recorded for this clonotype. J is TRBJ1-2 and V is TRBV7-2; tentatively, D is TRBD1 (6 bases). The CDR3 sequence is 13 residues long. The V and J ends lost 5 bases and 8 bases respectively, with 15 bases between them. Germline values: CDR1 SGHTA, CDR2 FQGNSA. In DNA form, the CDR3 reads TGTGCCAGCAGCCGACAGGAAATTGGAGGCTACACCTTC. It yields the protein CASSRQEIGGYTF.

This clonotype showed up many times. The CDR3 loop reads CASSSGQGLAKNIQYF. In DNA, the CDR3 is TGTGCCAGCAGTTCCGGACAGGGACTGGCCAAAAACATTCAGTACTTC. The chain couples TRBV28 to TRBJ2-4; 8 positions agree with TRBD1. The CDR3 runs to 16 residues. The trim removed 4 bases at V and 1 base at J, leaving 6 bases unmatched. The V gene's germline CDR1 is MDHEN and CDR2 SYDVKM. The full variable domain, with the rest looked up from reference TRBV28 and TRBJ2-4, is DVKVTQSSRYLVKRTGEKVFLECVQDMDHENMFWYRQDPGLGLRLIYFSYDVKMKEKGDIPEGYSVSREKKERFSLILESASTNQTSMYLCASSSGQGLAKNIQYFGAGTRLSVL.

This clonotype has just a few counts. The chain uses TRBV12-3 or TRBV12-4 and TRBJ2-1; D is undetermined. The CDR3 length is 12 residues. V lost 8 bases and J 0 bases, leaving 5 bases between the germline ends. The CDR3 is CASGSSYNEQFF. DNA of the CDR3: TGTGCCAGCGGAAGCTCCTACAATGAGCAGTTCTTC.

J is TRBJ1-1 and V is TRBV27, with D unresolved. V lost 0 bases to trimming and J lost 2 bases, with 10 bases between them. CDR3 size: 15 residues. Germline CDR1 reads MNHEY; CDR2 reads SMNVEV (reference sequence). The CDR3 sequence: CASSLSPTRNTEAFF. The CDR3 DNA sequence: TGTGCCAGCAGTTTATCGCCCACACGAAACACTGAAGCTTTCTTT.

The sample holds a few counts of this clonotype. The CDR3, as DNA: TGCAGCGTTGAACCCGGACTAGCGGGAGGGCCTTTAGATACGCAGTATTTT. As protein: CSVEPGLAGGPLDTQYF. The rearrangement uses TRBV29-1 and TRBJ2-3; 15 nucleotides match TRBD2. J gave up 5 bases and V 2 bases, and 8 bases lay outside the gene matches. CDR3 size: 17 residues. Germline values: CDR1 SQVTM, CDR2 ANQGSEA.

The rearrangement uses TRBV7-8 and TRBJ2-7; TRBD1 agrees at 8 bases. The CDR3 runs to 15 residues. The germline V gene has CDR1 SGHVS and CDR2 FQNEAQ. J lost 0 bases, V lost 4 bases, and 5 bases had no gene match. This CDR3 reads CASSYIGQGSYEQYF. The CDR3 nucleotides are TGTGCCAGCAGCTATATCGGACAGGGCTCCTACGAGCAGTACTTC.